The rows below give T cell receptor beta chains drawn from one sample of a study of T cells after yellow fever vaccination. In TCRdb, the 5' RACE reads were re-called with MiXCR into one record per CDR3 protein. The table has hundreds of thousands of distinct CDR3 sequences, roughly 9.4% seen once. The sample here was PBMCs, taken on the day of the first yellow fever vaccination. These receptors came from a man aged 18 to 29 who received the YFV17D yellow fever vaccine. CDR3s leave out the opening cysteine and the closing phenylalanine or tryptophan. A row's size may be missing; if present it is once, few, many or a size class.

v_gene	abundance	j_gene	CDR3aa
TRBV7-6	once	TRBJ1-4	ASSLTGAGGEKLF
TRBV7-6	-	TRBJ2-2	ASSGRVGPGELF
TRBV7-9	few	TRBJ2-6	ASSLVWAGANVLT
TRBV7-2	-	TRBJ2-3	ASGRGIDRRTDTQY
TRBV18	-	TRBJ2-1	ASSPPSQFYEQF
TRBV4-2	many	TRBJ2-3	ASSQDGVGTDTQY
TRBV20-1	-	TRBJ2-5	SAIGLARRYQETQY
TRBV11-2	-	TRBJ2-2	ASSVRSRQSPGELF
TRBV19	few	TRBJ1-3	ASSSTGISGNTIY
TRBV18	few	TRBJ2-5	ASLERRQETQY
TRBV28	few	TRBJ2-3	ASSGGGLAGGTQY
TRBV12-3/TRBV12-4	-	TRBJ2-6	ASSLISGANVLT
TRBV4-2	few	TRBJ1-4	ASKPWRDEKLF
TRBV4-3	few	TRBJ2-5	ASSQSWDRGLQETQY
TRBV12-3/TRBV12-4	many	TRBJ2-2	ASRGQEDTGELF
TRBV5-6	few	TRBJ2-3	ASSSLIIAGEPTDTQY
TRBV20-1	-	TRBJ1-1	SAGGQLNTEAF
TRBV6-2/TRBV6-3	many	TRBJ2-1	ATSSEGGPYNEQF
TRBV5-1	many	TRBJ2-5	ASSLGAGGRETQY
TRBV29-1	few	TRBJ2-2	SVERQGAGELF
TRBV5-1	-	TRBJ2-3	ASSPRVPRGFTDTQY
TRBV7-2	many	TRBJ2-7	ASSLVFGGPVVQY
TRBV7-2	-	TRBJ1-5	ASSKQGDQPQH
TRBV7-2	few	TRBJ1-2	ASSLAWASPNYGYT
TRBV9	many	TRBJ2-1	ASSVWDRTYDEQF
TRBV7-2	-	TRBJ1-2	ASRPFGIYGYT
TRBV4-2	few	TRBJ1-4	ASSQDRDSRNEKLF
TRBV5-1	many	TRBJ2-3	ASSFSTDTQY
TRBV4-1	-	TRBJ2-6	ASSQGTGSSGANVLT
TRBV7-9	few	TRBJ1-2	ASSPIWTGSNYGYT
TRBV7-2	-	TRBJ1-2	ASSTQGPGYT
TRBV6-5	few	TRBJ2-5	ASSNLNRGPRTQY
TRBV7-2	few	TRBJ1-3	ASSLRWGGGLGNTIY
TRBV20-1	few	TRBJ2-7	SARGTHTYEQY
TRBV28	-	TRBJ1-5	ASSLPRAYRSQPQH
TRBV27	few	TRBJ2-1	ASSSWGAVYEQF
TRBV15	few	TRBJ2-7	ATAKQPYEQY
TRBV4-2	-	TRBJ1-4	ASSSSPGFLNEKLF
TRBV29-1	-	TRBJ2-5	STILGETQY
TRBV7-2	few	TRBJ2-3	ASRPYTDTQY
TRBV11-2	-	TRBJ2-3	ASSRLGSGEEDTQY
TRBV5-5	few	TRBJ1-1	ASWTGNTEAF
TRBV10-2	few	TRBJ2-7	ASRSTSDPYEQY
TRBV7-3	-	TRBJ2-5	ASSFGALETQY
TRBV5-1	-	TRBJ1-1	ASSGGPSNTEAF
TRBV5-1	few	TRBJ1-2	ASSLVGTGSTYGYT
TRBV12-3/TRBV12-4	few	TRBJ2-5	ASIIRRGFWETQY
TRBV19	-	TRBJ2-1	ASSMTGPVNEQF